Here is one T cell receptor beta chain with its context. TCRdb keeps only in-frame clones here, not all; method: immunoSEQ multiplex PCR. Here the sample spans roughly 89,000 clones, approximately 91% being singletons. This specimen belongs to a study of OX40 agonist ivuxolimab in advanced cancers. There are 14 residues in the CDR3. V was trimmed by 5 bases and J by 4 bases, leaving 14 bases between them. Looked up from germline, CDR1 is SEHNR and CDR2 is FQNEAQ (reference sequence). The chain links TRBV7-9 to TRBJ1-2; TRBD1 is a possible D gene (5 bases). This clonotype was sampled from an adult with an advanced solid tumor such as melanoma, head and neck, liver or kidney cancer. The sequenced sample was CD4+ or CD8+ T cells sorted from blood, obtained in a trial of the OX40 agonist ivuxolimab. The CDR3 protein is CASSPGGGAYGYTF. CDR3 nucleotide sequence: TGTGCCAGCAGCCCCGGGGGGGGAGCCTATGGCTACACCTTC.